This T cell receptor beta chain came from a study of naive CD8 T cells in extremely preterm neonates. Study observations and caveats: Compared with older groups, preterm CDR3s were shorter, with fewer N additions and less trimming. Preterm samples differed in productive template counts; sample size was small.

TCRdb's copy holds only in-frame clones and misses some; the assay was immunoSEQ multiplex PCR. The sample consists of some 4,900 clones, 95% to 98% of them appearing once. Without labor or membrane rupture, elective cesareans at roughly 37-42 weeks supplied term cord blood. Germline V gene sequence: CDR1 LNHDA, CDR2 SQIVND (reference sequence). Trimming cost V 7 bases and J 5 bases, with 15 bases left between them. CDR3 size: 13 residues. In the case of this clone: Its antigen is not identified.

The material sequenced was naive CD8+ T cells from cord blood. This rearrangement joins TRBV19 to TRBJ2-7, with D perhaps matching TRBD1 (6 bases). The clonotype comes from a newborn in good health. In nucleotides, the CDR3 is TGTGCCAGTAACGGCAGGGGCATGGACGAGCAGTACTTC. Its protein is CASNGRGMDEQYF.